A selection of T cell receptor beta chains follows, all from one sample in a study of OX40 agonist ivuxolimab in advanced cancers. Assay: immunoSEQ multiplex PCR; the TCRdb copy retains only in-frame clones and omits some. Of about 55,000 clones listed, approximately 84% are singletons. The sample in question was CD4+ or CD8+ T cells sorted from blood, obtained in a trial of the OX40 agonist ivuxolimab. These receptors all come from an adult with an advanced solid tumor such as melanoma, head and neck, liver or kidney cancer. The conserved cysteine and the conserved F or W are not part of the CDR3 here. The D gene is left open where the match is weak.

d_call,v_call,cdr3_aa
NA,TRBV28,ASSSMTEGYTEAF
NA,TRBV7-2,ASSLSPGAPQPQH
TRBD1,TRBV13,ASSLGTGSGYT
TRBD2,TRBV9,ASSGRLGGGVPSTDTQY
NA,TRBV7-9,AIYMEGDGF
NA,TRBV6-6,ASSFSGDTEAF
TRBD1,TRBV2,ASSEPSQGAIVNEQF
NA,TRBV5-1,ASSLGAVGDTEAF
NA,TRBV7-8,ASSQELDKNIQY
TRBD1,TRBV11-1,ASSFGTGGGEAF
TRBD1,TRBV6-6,ASSTLQGEDEAF
NA,TRBV6-5,ASSYRGVTEAF
NA,TRBV13,ASSLGRSEKLF
NA,TRBV7-9,ASRLSGSKEY
NA,TRBV5-4,ASSLTGSQETQY
TRBD2,TRBV29-1,SVEDPDTSGVSYEQY
TRBD1,TRBV5-1,ASSFGQGIEKLF
NA,TRBV10-2,ASSVGGVTEAF
NA,TRBV5-4,ASSLTGGPPPYEQY
TRBD1,TRBV14,ASRLTGTGSYEQY
NA,TRBV5-4,ASSLWGRDEQY
NA,TRBV7-2,ASSPRAEQF
NA,TRBV4-1,ASSQEYPRQETQY
TRBD2,TRBV28,ASSLRGVAGRETQY
NA,TRBV7-2,ASSLDSAEDTQY
TRBD1,TRBV4-3,ASSVRDSSNYGYT
NA,TRBV6-5,ASSYSILWGASGAF
NA,TRBV4-1,ASSPAGAGQPQH
NA,TRBV7-3,ASSLVGNTQY
NA,TRBV12-5,ASAPGATGELF
TRBD1,TRBV5-8,ASSSDRDEQY
TRBD1,TRBV6-4,ASSGTVNTGELF
NA,TRBV9,ASSVEPGGPYNEQF
NA,TRBV11-2,ASSPGKGFEQY
TRBD1,TRBV30,AWSVTGDTEAF
NA,TRBV7-2,ASTSWAGINYGYT
NA,TRBV5-6,ASSKGGLVEKLF
NA,TRBV27,ASSLFGPTYEQY
NA,TRBV4-3,ASSRETLGGWAKNIQY
TRBD2,TRBV2,ASSDASGFYNEQF
NA,TRBV25-1,ASSHPHRADYEQY
NA,TRBV2,ASRLVGDSYEQY
TRBD1,TRBV7-9,ASSLAPGQGAYEQY
TRBD1,TRBV4-3,ASSPTWTGRRTNEKLF
NA,TRBV7-9,ASSLNPRLYGYT
TRBD1,TRBV6-5,ASSYWGQLL
NA,TRBV5-3,ARSSEDGQRGTEAF
NA,TRBV28,ASSTYRGGTYNEQF
NA,TRBV7-9,ASGSLDRVGELF
TRBD1,TRBV7-9,ASSLLMGQGTSRADTQY
NA,TRBV27,ASSLRQGNQPQH
NA,TRBV25-1,ASSGNYGYT
TRBD1,TRBV6-1,ASSATGGYEKLF